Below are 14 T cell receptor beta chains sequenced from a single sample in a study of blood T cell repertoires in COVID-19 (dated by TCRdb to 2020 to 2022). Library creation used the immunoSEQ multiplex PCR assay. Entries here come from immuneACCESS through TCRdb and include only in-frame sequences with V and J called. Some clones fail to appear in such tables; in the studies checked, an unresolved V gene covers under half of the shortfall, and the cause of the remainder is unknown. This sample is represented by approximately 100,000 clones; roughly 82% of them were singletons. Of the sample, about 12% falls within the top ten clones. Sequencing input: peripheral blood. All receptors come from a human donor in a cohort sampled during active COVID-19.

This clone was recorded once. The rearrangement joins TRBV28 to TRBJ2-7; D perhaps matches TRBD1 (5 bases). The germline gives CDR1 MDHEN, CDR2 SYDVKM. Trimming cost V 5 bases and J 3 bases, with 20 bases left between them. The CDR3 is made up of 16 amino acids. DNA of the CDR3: TGTGCCAGCAGTAAAGGGGCGGTGGGCAGATACTACGAGCAGTACTTC. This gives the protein CASSKGAVGRYYEQYF.

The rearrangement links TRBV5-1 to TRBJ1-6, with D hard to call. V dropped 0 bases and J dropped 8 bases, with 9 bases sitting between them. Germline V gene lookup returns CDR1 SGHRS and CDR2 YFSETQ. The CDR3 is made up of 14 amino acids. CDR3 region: CASSLAGTDSPLHF. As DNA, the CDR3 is TGCGCCAGCAGCTTGGCAGGTACGGATTCACCCCTCCACTTT.

CDR3 coding DNA: TGTGCCACCAGCAGAGAACTTACTAGCGGGGGGGCAGGTGAGCAGTTCTTC. It yields the protein CATSRELTSGGAGEQFF. V gene TRBV15 combines with J gene TRBJ2-1; 13 bases align to TRBD2. This CDR3 has 17 amino acids. The junction had 8 bases not matched to a gene; V was cut back by 0 bases and J by 9 bases. Looked up from germline, CDR1 is LNHNV and CDR2 is YYDKDF (reference sequence).

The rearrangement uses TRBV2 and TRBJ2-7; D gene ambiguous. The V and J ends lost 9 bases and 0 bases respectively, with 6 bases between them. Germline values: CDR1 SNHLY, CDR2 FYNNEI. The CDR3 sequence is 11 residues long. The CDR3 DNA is TGTGCCAGTTGCGCCTCCTACGAGCAGTACTTC. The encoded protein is CASCASYEQYF.

In DNA, the CDR3 is TGCAGCGTCCTCACCCGCGGGACAGGGGTTAACTATGGCTACACCTTC. Encoded protein: CSVLTRGTGVNYGYTF. The chain has TRBV29-1 and TRBJ1-2, with 10 bases that match TRBD1. Germline-derived CDR1 and CDR2 are SQVTM and ANQGSEA. The CDR3 spans 16 residues. The trim removed 6 bases at V and 1 base at J, leaving 11 bases unmatched.

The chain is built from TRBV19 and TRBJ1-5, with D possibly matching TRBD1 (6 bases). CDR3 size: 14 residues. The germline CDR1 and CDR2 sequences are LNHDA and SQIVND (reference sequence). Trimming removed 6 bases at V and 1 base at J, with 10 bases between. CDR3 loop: CASRPTGSNQPQHF. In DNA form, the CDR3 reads TGTGCCAGTAGGCCTACAGGGAGCAATCAGCCCCAGCATTTT.

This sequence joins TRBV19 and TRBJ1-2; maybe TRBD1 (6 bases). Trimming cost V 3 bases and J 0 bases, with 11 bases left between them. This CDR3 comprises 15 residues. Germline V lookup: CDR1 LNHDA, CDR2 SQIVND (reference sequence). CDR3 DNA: TGTGCCAGTAGTATCGGACAGAGCCCTAACTATGGCTACACCTTC. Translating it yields CASSIGQSPNYGYTF.

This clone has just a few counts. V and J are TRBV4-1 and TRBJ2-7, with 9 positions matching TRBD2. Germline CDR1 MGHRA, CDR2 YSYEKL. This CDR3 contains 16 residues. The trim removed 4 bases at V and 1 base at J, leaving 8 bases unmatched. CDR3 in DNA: TGCGCCAGCAGCCCCACCCCTAGCGGGGCATCCTACGAGCAGTACTTC. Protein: CASSPTPSGASYEQYF.

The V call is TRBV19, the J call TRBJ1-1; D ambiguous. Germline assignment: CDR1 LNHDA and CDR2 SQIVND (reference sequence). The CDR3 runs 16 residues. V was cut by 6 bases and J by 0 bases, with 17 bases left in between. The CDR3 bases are TGTGCCAGTAGCACCCCCCGGACGGGAATGAACACTGAAGCTTTCTTT. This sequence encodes CASSTPRTGMNTEAFF.

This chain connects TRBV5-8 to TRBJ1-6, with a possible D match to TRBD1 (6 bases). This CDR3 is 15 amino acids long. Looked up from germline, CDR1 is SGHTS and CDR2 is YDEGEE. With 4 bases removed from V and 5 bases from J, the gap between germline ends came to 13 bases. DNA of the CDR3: TGTGCCAGCAGCACCCGGGACATTAATAATTCACCCCTCCACTTT. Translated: CASSTRDINNSPLHF.

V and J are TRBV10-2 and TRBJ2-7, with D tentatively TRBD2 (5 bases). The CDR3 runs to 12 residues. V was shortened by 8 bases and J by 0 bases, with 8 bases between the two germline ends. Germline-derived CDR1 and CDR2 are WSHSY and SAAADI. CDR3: CASSGYSYEQYF. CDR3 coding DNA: TGCGCCAGCTCGGGGTACTCCTACGAGCAGTACTTC.

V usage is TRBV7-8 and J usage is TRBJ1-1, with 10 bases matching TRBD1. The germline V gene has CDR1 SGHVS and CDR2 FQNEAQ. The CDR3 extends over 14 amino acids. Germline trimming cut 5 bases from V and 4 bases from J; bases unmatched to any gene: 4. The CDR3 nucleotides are TGTGCCAGCAGCCCAAGGACAGGGGGCACTGAAGCTTTCTTT. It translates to CASSPRTGGTEAFF.

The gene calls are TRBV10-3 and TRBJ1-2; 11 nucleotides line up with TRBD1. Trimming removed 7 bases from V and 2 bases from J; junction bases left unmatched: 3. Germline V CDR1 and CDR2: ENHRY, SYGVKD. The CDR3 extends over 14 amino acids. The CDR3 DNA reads TGTGCCATCATGGGGACAGGGGGAAACTATGGCTACACCTTC. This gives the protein CAIMGTGGNYGYTF.

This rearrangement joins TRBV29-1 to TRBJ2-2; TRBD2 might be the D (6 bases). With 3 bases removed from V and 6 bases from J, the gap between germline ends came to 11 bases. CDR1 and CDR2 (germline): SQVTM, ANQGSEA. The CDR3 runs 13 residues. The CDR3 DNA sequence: TGCAGCGTTGAGGGAGGAGGGCCCGGGGAGCTGTTTTTT. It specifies CSVEGGGPGELFF.